One and the same sample provided the 18 T cell receptor beta chains below, sequenced in a study of Graves' ophthalmopathy and Graves' hyperthyroidism. Researchers took RNA transcripts and amplified TCR beta CDR3 regions from them. The workflow started with a first-round RT-PCR run with HTBI primers and then moved on to a second-round multiplex PCR. One entry per CDR3 protein results from TCRdb running MiXCR on the multiplex PCR reads. In the table there are just over 400,000 distinct CDR3 sequences, roughly 20% of which are singletons. Sequenced material: peripheral blood. The receptors derive from a woman younger than 30 with stable Graves' hyperthyroidism.

This clonotype came up a few times. The J gene is TRBJ2-5, the V gene TRBV28; perhaps TRBD1 as D (5 bases). Germline V gives CDR1 MDHEN, CDR2 SYDVKM. V was cut by 7 bases and J by 3 bases, with 18 bases left in between. This CDR3 has 15 amino acids. In DNA, the CDR3 is TGTGCCAGCACCACCGTAAGGACACCCGAAGAGACCCAGTACTTC. Amino acids: CASTTVRTPEETQYF.

This clonotype was counted ten times or more. The chain joins TRBV7-3 to TRBJ2-2, with D hard to call. The CDR3 has 14 amino acids. The V end was cut by 5 bases, the J end by 6 bases, with 13 bases between. CDR1 is SGHTA and CDR2 is FQGTGA in the germline V gene. In nucleotides, the CDR3 is TGTGCCAGCAGCCAGGCGCTCGGCGCCGGGGAGCTGTTTTTT. Amino acids: CASSQALGAGELFF.

The V and J genes are TRBV30 and TRBJ1-1, with unresolved D. Trimming stripped 5 bases from V and 1 base from J, with 2 bases between. CDR1 and CDR2 from the germline V gene are GTSNPN and SVGIG (reference sequence). The CDR3 covers 10 residues. The CDR3 DNA reads TGTGCCTGGGAGAACACTGAAGCTTTCTTT. The encoded protein is CAWENTEAFF.

At least ten counts were recorded for this clonotype. The gene calls are TRBV20-1 and TRBJ2-7, with a weak D call TRBD1 (6 bases). CDR3 length equals 13 residues. Germline V gene data show CDR1 as DFQATT and CDR2 as SNEGSKA (reference sequence). The ends were cut back, 6 bases at V and 2 bases at J, with 14 bases in the middle. The CDR3 here is CSAPMDRTYEQYF. Written as DNA, the CDR3 is TGCAGTGCCCCTATGGACAGAACCTACGAGCAGTACTTC.

This clonotype was counted ten times or more. The V gene is TRBV20-1, the J gene TRBJ2-5, with 8 bases matching TRBD2. Looked up from germline, CDR1 is DFQATT and CDR2 is SNEGSKA (reference sequence). The CDR3 length is 13 residues. Trimming at V came to 2 bases and at J to 2 bases, leaving 1 base not matched to a gene. The CDR3 region has the DNA TGCAGTGCTAGACTAGCGGGTCAAGAGACCCAGTACTTC. Its translation: CSARLAGQETQYF.

In this sample, this clonotype turned up a few times. The genes are TRBV20-1 and TRBJ2-7; 8 bases are shared with TRBD2. Trimming took 6 bases from V and 5 from J; bases not matched to a gene: 18. The germline gives CDR1 DFQATT, CDR2 SNEGSKA (reference sequence). The CDR3 length is 16 residues. CDR3 sequence: CSAIRGGGRPGHEQYF. CDR3 nucleotides: TGCAGTGCCATAAGAGGCGGCGGGAGGCCGGGGCACGAGCAGTACTTC.

This clonotype was detected a few times. Relative to the germline gene, one junction end is altered; a read error may explain this. The genes are TRBV12-3 or TRBV12-4 and TRBJ2-1, with 10 bases matching TRBD1. The CDR3 spans 15 residues. The CDR3 nucleotides are TGTGCCAGCAGCGCGGACAGGGGGGTCTACAATGAGAAGTTCTTC. It yields the protein CASSADRGVYNEKFF.

In its sample, this clonotype was seen many times. At one of its ends the junction is not consistent with the germline gene, which may arise from a read error. J is TRBJ1-6 and V is TRBV30, with D perhaps TRBD1 (5 bases). The CDR3 covers 13 residues. Per germline, CDR1 GTSNPN and CDR2 SVGIG (reference sequence). This chain's CDR3 is CAWMGVLNSPLHF. CDR3 nucleotide sequence: TGTGCCTGGATGGGGGTTTTGAATTCACCCCTTCACTTT.

J is TRBJ2-5 and V is TRBV7-3; a weak D match, TRBD2 (6 bases). The CDR3 consists of 15 residues. Trimming took off 5 bases at V and 2 bases at J, with 15 bases between the two ends. From germline, CDR1 is SGHTA and CDR2 FQGTGA. The CDR3 nucleotides are TGTGCCAGCAGCGGGGGAGGAGGCGCGCAAGAGACCCAGTACTTC. Translation gives CASSGGGGAQETQYF. Using reference TRBV7-3 and TRBJ2-5 for the parts outside the CDR3, the full variable domain is GAGVSQTPSNKVTEKGKYVELRCDPISGHTALYWYRQSLGQGPEFLIYFQGTGAADDSGLPNDRFFAVRPEGSVSTLKIQRTERGDSAVYLCASSGGGGAQETQYFGPGTRLLVL.

Points on this clonotype: A much larger clone differs by one base, so this may be a read error. V usage is TRBV2 and J usage is TRBJ2-7; 7 nucleotides align to TRBD2. Germline V CDR1 and CDR2: SNHLY, FYNNEI. CDR3 length: 15 amino acids. The CDR3 loop is CASSGLLAVSYDQYF. In DNA form, the CDR3 reads TGTGCCAGCAGTGGGTTGCTAGCGGTTTCCTACGATCAGTACTTC.

This clonotype was counted at least ten times. V gene TRBV10-3 combines with J gene TRBJ1-2; 7 bases are shared with TRBD1. The CDR3 length is 14 residues. V was clipped by 5 bases and J by 6 bases; unmatched bases: 9. Germline CDR1 reads ENHRY; CDR2 reads SYGVKD. This chain's CDR3 is CAISRGTEEDGYTF. Here the CDR3 DNA reads TGTGCCATCAGTCGAGGGACAGAGGAAGATGGCTACACCTTC.

This clonotype has at least ten counts. CDR3 sequence: CASSQTGKAKNIQYF. The CDR3 DNA sequence: TGTGCCAGCAGCCAAACAGGGAAAGCCAAAAACATTCAGTACTTC. V and J are TRBV11-1 and TRBJ2-4; D is perhaps TRBD1 (6 bases). The length of the CDR3 is 15 residues. Trimming shortened V by 5 bases and J by 0 bases, and 11 bases separated the two germline ends. CDR1 and CDR2 (germline): SGHAT, FQDESV (reference sequence).

This clonotype has ten or more counts. This rearrangement joins TRBV12-3 or TRBV12-4 to TRBJ2-3; 9 nucleotides line up with TRBD2. CDR3 length: 16 amino acids. J lost 3 bases, V lost 6 bases, and 10 bases had no gene match. The CDR3 region is CASSATAGGLTDTQYF. CDR3 coding DNA: TGTGCCAGCAGCGCGACAGCGGGGGGATTGACAGATACGCAGTATTTT.

This clonotype was seen many times. The chain employs TRBV4-1 and TRBJ2-7; D uncertain. Germline CDR1 and CDR2: MGHRA and YSYEKL. V was clipped by 5 bases and J by 2 bases, with 16 bases between them. The CDR3 consists of 15 residues. DNA of the CDR3: TGCGCCAGCAGCTACCTAAAACTCGCCACCTACGAGCAGTACTTC. Translating gives CASSYLKLATYEQYF.

This sequence joins TRBV28 and TRBJ1-2; 7 positions agree with TRBD1. The V gene's germline CDR1 is MDHEN and CDR2 SYDVKM. There are 16 residues in the CDR3. Unmatched junction bases numbered 7, after V lost 3 bases and J lost 0 bases. The CDR3 coding sequence is TGTGCCAGCAGTTTGGGGAGGACAGGAGCTAACTATGGCTACACCTTC. Its translation: CASSLGRTGANYGYTF.

Ten or more counts support this clonotype. V usage is TRBV10-3 and J usage is TRBJ2-7; possibly TRBD1 for D (5 bases). There are 14 residues in the CDR3. V was pared by 6 bases and J by 3 bases, with 15 bases between. Germline V lookup: CDR1 ENHRY, CDR2 SYGVKD. For the CDR3, the DNA is TGTGCCATCAGCACGAAGGACACCGACTACGAGCAGTACTTC. Protein sequence: CAISTKDTDYEQYF.

This rearrangement joins TRBV12-3 or TRBV12-4 to TRBJ2-7, with 7 bases fitting TRBD1. The CDR3 has 12 amino acids. The trim removed 6 bases at V and 10 bases at J, leaving 9 bases unmatched. CDR3 coding DNA: TGTGCCAGCAGCCGAGGGGGCGATGATCAGTACTTC. This encodes CASSRGGDDQYF.

Ten or more counts support this clonotype. V usage is TRBV19 and J usage is TRBJ2-5, with 9 nucleotides matching TRBD1. Germline loops: CDR1 LNHDA, CDR2 SQIVND (reference sequence). The CDR3 loop spans 14 amino acids. The V segment lost 4 bases and the J segment 4 bases; nucleotides outside the gene matches: 4. CDR3 in amino acids: CASSRDRARETQYF. The DNA for the CDR3 is TGTGCCAGTAGTAGGGACAGGGCGAGAGAGACCCAGTACTTC. Filled out from reference TRBV19 and TRBJ2-5, the complete variable domain reads DGGITQSPKYLFRKEGQNVTLSCEQNLNHDAMYWYRQDPGQGLRLIYYSQIVNDFQKGDIAEGYSVSREKKESFPLTVTSAQKNPTAFYLCASSRDRARETQYFGPGTRLLVL.